The following is a TCR beta chain sequence with its context. This entry is derived from a study of control samples from healthy donors and cancer patients. This CDR3 has 16 amino acids. Germline V gene sequence: CDR1 LGHNA, CDR2 YSLEER. V was shortened by 0 bases and J by 2 bases, with 8 bases between the two germline ends. The table came from immunoSEQ multiplex PCR; TCRdb's copy has only in-frame clones and leaves some out. The data hold about 51,000 clones, with more than 70% observed a single time. This rearrangement joins TRBV4-3 to TRBJ2-6, with D possibly matching TRBD2 (6 bases). The source of this sequence is a man aged 35 to 55 with colorectal cancer. The sample consisted of PBMCs. CDR3 protein: CASSQDSSAGANVLTF. The CDR3 DNA reads as TGCGCCAGCAGCCAAGACTCTAGCGCTGGGGCCAACGTCCTGACTTTC.